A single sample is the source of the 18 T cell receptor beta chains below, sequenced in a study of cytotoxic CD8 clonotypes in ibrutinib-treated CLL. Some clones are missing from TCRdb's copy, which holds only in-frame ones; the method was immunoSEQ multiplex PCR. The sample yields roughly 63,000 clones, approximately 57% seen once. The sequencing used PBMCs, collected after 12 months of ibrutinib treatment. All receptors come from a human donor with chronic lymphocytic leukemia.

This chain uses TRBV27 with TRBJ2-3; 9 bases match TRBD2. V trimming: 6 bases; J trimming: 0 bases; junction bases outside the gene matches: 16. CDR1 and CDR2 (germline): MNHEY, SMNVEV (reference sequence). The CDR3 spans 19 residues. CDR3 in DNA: TGTGCCAGCAGGAAGCGGGGGGCCTCACCTTATTCTAGCACAGATACGCAGTATTTT. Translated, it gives CASRKRGASPYSSTDTQYF.

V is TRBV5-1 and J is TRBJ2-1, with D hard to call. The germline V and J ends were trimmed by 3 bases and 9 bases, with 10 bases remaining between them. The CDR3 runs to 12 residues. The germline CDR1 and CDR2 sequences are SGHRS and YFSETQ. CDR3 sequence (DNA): TGCGCCAGCAGCTCCGTTAGTTTTGAGCAGTTCTTC. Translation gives CASSSVSFEQFF.

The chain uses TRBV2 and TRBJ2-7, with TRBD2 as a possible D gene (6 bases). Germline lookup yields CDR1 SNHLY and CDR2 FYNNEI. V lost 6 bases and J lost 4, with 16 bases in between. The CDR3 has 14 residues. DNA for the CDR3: TGTGCCAGCAGCAACCGGGACTCACTTTACGAGCAGTACTTC. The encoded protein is CASSNRDSLYEQYF.

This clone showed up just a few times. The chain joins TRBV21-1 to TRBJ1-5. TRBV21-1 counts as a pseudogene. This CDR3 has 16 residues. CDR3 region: CASSKEVRWRNQPQHF. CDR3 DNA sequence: TGTGCCAGCAGCAAAGAGGTAAGGTGGCGAAATCAGCCCCAGCATTTT.

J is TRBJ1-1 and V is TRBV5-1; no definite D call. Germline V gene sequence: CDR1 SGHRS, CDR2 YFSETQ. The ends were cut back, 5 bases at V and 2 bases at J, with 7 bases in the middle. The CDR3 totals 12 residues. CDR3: CASRGINTEAFF. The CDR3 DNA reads TGCGCCAGCAGGGGTATCAACACTGAAGCTTTCTTT. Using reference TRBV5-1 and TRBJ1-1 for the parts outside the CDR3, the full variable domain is KAGVTQTPRYLIKTRGQQVTLSCSPISGHRSVSWYQQTPGQGLQFLFEYFSETQRNKGNFPGRFSGRQFSNSRSEMNVSTLELGDSALYLCASRGINTEAFFGQGTRLTVV.

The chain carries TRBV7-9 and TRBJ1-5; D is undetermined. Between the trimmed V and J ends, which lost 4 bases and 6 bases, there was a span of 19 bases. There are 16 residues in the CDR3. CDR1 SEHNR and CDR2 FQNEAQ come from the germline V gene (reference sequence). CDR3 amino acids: CASSSPMGSEGQPQHF. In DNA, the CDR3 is TGTGCCAGCAGCTCCCCTATGGGGTCCGAGGGTCAGCCCCAGCATTTT.

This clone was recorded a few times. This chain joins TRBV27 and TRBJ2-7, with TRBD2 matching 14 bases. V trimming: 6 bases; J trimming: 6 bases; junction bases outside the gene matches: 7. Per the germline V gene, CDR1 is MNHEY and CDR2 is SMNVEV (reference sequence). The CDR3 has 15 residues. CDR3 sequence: CASSPGTSGSTEQYF. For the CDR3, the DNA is TGTGCCAGCAGCCCCGGGACTAGCGGGAGTACCGAGCAGTACTTC.

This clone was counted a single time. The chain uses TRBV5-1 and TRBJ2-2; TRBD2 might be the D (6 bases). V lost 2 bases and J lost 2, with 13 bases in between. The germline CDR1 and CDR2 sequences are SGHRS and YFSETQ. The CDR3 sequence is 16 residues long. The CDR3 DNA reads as TGCGCCAGCAGCTTTATCGCGGGACTCAACACCGGGGAGCTGTTTTTT. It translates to CASSFIAGLNTGELFF.

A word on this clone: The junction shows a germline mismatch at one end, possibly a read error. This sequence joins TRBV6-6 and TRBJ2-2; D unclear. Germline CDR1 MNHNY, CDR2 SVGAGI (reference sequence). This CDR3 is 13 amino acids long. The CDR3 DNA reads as TGTGCCAGCAGCTACTTGAACACCGGGGAGCTGTTTTTT. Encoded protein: CASSYLNTGELFF.

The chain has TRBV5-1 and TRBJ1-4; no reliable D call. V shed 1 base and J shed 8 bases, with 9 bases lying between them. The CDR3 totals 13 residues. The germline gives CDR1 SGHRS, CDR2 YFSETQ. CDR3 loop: CASSLLRGEKLFF. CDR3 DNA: TGCGCCAGCAGCTTGCTGCGAGGGGAAAAACTGTTTTTT.

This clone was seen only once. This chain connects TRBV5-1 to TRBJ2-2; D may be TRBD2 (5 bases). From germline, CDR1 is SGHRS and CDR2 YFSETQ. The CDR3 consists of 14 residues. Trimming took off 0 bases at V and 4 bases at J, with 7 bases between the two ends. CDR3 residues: CASSLAAGTGELFF. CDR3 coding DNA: TGCGCCAGCAGCTTGGCCGCGGGCACCGGGGAGCTGTTTTTT. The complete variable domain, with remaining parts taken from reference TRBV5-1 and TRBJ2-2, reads KAGVTQTPRYLIKTRGQQVTLSCSPISGHRSVSWYQQTPGQGLQFLFEYFSETQRNKGNFPGRFSGRQFSNSRSEMNVSTLELGDSALYLCASSLAAGTGELFFGEGSRLTVL.

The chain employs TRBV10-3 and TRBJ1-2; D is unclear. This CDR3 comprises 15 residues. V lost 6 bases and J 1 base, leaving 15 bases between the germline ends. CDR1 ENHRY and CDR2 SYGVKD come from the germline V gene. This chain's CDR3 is CAISPPADGNYGYTF. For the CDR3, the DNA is TGTGCCATCAGCCCGCCCGCGGACGGTAACTATGGCTACACCTTC.

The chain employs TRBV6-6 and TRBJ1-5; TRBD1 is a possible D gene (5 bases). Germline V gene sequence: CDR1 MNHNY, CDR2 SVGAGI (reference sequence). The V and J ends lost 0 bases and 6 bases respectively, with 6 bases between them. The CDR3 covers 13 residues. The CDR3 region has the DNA TGTGCCAGCAGTTACTCGAGGGGTCAGCCCCAGCATTTT. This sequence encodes CASSYSRGQPQHF.

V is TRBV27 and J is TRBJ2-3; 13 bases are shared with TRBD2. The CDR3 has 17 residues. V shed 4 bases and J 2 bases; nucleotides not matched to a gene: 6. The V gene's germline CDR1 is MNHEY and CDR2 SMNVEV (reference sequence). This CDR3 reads CASSWTSGSLITDTQYF. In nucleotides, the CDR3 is TGTGCCAGCAGTTGGACTAGCGGGAGCTTAATCACAGATACGCAGTATTTT.

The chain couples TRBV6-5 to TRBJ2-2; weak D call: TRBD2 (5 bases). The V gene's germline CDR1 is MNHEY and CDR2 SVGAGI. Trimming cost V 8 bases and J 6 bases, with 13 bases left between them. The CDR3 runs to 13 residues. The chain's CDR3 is CASEGVAAGELFF. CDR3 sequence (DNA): TGTGCCAGCGAGGGAGTCGCTGCCGGGGAGCTGTTTTTT.

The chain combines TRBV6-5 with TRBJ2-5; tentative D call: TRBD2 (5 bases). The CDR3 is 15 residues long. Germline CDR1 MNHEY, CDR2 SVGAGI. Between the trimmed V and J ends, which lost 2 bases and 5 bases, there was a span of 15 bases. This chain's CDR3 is CASSYRFQLGETQYF. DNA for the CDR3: TGTGCCAGCAGTTACAGGTTCCAACTAGGGGAGACCCAGTACTTC.

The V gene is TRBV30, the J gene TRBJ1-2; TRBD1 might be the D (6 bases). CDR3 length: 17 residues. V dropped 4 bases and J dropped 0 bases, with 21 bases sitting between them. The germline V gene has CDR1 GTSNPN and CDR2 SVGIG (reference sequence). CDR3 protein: CAWTHRGGRWANYGYTF. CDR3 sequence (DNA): TGTGCCTGGACCCATAGAGGGGGGCGATGGGCTAACTATGGCTACACCTTC.

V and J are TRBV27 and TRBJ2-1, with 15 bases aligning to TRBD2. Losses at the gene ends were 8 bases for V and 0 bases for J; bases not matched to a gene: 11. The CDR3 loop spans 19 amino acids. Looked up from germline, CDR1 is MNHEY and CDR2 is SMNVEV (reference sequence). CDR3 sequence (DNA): TGTGCCAGCGTTCACAGGACTAGCGGGGGGGCGAGCTCCTACAATGAGCAGTTCTTC. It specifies CASVHRTSGGASSYNEQFF.